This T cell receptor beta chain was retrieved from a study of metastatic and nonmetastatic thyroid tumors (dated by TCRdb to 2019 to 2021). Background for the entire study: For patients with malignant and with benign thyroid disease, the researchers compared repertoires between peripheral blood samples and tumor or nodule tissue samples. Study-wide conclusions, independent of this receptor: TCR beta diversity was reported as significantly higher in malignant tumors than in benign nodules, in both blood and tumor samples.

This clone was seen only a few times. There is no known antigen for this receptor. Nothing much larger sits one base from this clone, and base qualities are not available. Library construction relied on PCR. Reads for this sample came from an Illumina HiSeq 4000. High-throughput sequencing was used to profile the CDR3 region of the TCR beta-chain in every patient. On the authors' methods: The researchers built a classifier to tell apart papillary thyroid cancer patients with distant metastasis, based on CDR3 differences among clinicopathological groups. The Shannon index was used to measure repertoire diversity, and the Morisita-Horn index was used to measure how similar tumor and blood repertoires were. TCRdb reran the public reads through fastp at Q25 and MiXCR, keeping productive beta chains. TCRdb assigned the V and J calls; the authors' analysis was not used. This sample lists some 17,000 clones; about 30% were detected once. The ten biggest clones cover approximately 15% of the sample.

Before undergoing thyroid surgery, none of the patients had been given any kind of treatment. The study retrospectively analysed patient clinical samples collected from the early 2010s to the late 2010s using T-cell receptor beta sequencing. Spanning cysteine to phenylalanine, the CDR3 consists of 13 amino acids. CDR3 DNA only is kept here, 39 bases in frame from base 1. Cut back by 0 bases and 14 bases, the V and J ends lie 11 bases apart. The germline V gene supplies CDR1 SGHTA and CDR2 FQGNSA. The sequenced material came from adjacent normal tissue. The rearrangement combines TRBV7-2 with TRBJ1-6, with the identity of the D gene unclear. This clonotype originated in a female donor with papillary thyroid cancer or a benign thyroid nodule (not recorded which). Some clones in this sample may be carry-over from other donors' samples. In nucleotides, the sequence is TGTGCCAGCAGCTTAGCGGCGGATTCGGCCCTCCACTTT. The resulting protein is CASSLAADSALHF.